Listed below are T cell receptor beta chains from one sample, sequenced in a study of post-analysis software for immune sequencing data. Using its own MiXCR run on the PCR reads, TCRdb lists one record per CDR3 protein. The sample shows about 430,000 distinct CDR3 sequences, about 40% of them seen only once. Sequenced: blood. These receptor sequences come from a girl aged 2 to 9 with multiple sclerosis. Both conserved end residues are part of each CDR3. Fields, in order: D gene, V gene, clone size, CDR3 protein. D genes are given only for firm matches. A row's size may be missing; if present it is once, few, many or a size class.

D gene: NA
V gene: TRBV10-3
clone size: few
CDR3 protein: CAIMDPKASTEAFF

D gene: NA
V gene: TRBV4-3
clone size: NA
CDR3 protein: CASSWSSYEQYF

D gene: NA
V gene: TRBV30
clone size: NA
CDR3 protein: CAWGQSGNIQYF

D gene: NA
V gene: TRBV6-6
clone size: medium-sized
CDR3 protein: CASRMQETQYF

D gene: NA
V gene: TRBV9
clone size: few
CDR3 protein: CASSVGRENIQYF

D gene: NA
V gene: TRBV27
clone size: NA
CDR3 protein: CASNWPSDEQYF

D gene: NA
V gene: TRBV5-1
clone size: NA
CDR3 protein: CASSLVRGRLNTEAFF

D gene: NA
V gene: TRBV28
clone size: NA
CDR3 protein: CASSTTVEFTLHF

D gene: NA
V gene: TRBV7-2
clone size: NA
CDR3 protein: CASSLSFLEAQYF

D gene: NA
V gene: TRBV7-2
clone size: NA
CDR3 protein: CASSLAQGVRSPLHF

D gene: NA
V gene: TRBV20-1
clone size: few
CDR3 protein: CSADPGIGANYGYTF

D gene: NA
V gene: TRBV6-2/TRBV6-3
clone size: few
CDR3 protein: CASSWGGSNQPQHF

D gene: TRBD2
V gene: TRBV20-1
clone size: NA
CDR3 protein: CSAQTSGSTGELFF

D gene: NA
V gene: TRBV14
clone size: NA
CDR3 protein: CASKGQGRWEQYF

D gene: NA
V gene: TRBV20-1
clone size: few
CDR3 protein: CSARGEDYSTDTQYF

D gene: NA
V gene: TRBV6-6
clone size: NA
CDR3 protein: CASSSGAAYGYTF

D gene: NA
V gene: TRBV11-3
clone size: NA
CDR3 protein: CASSFTGGSPDTQYF

D gene: NA
V gene: TRBV14
clone size: NA
CDR3 protein: CASSPRSRDNGCCRTYEQYF

D gene: NA
V gene: TRBV6-5
clone size: NA
CDR3 protein: CASSYSALWDNYGYTF

D gene: TRBD2
V gene: TRBV11-2
clone size: few
CDR3 protein: CASSGTSGSYNEQFF

D gene: NA
V gene: TRBV27
clone size: few
CDR3 protein: CASSDQGPYEQYF

D gene: NA
V gene: TRBV16
clone size: NA
CDR3 protein: CASSQNVGTEAFF

D gene: NA
V gene: TRBV6-5
clone size: few
CDR3 protein: CASSNRVGNEQFF

D gene: NA
V gene: TRBV7-8
clone size: NA
CDR3 protein: CASSLAQDHNEQFF

D gene: TRBD1
V gene: TRBV12-3/TRBV12-4
clone size: NA
CDR3 protein: CASSLSGQGALQPQHF